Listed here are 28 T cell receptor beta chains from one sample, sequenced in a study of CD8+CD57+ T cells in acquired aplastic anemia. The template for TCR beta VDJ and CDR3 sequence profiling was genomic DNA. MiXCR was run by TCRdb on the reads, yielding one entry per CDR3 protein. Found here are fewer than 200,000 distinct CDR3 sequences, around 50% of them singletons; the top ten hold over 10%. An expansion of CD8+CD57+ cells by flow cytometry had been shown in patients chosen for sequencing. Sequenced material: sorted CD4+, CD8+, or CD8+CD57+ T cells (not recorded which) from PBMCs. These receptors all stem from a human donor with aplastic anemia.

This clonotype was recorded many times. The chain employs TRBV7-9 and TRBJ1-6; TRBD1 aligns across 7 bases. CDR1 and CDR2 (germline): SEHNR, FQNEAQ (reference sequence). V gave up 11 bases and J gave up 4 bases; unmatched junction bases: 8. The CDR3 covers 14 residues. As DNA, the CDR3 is TGTGCCGCAGCCTCGGGACAGTATAATTCACCCCTCCACTTT. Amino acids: CAAASGQYNSPLHF.

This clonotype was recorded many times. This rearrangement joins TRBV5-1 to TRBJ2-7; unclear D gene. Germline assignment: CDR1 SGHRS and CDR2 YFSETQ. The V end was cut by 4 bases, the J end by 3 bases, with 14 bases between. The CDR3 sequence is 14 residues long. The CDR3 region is CASSPGPGDYEQYF. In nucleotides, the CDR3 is TGCGCCAGCAGCCCTGGGCCAGGAGACTACGAGCAGTACTTC.

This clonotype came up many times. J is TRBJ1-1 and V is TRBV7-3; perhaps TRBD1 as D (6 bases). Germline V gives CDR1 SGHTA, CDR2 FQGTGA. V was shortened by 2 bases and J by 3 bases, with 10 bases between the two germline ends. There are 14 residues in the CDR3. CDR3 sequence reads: CASSLGGLDTEAFF. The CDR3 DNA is TGTGCCAGCAGCTTAGGGGGGCTCGACACTGAAGCTTTCTTT. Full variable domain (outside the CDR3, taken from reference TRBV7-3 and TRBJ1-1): GAGVSQTPSNKVTEKGKYVELRCDPISGHTALYWYRQSLGQGPEFLIYFQGTGAADDSGLPNDRFFAVRPEGSVSTLKIQRTERGDSAVYLCASSLGGLDTEAFFGQGTRLTVV.

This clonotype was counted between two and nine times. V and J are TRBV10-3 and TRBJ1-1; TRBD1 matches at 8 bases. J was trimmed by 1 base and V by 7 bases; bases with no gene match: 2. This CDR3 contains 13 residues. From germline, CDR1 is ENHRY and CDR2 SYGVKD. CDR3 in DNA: TGTGCCATCAAGGGACAGGCGAACACTGAAGCTTTCTTT. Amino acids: CAIKGQANTEAFF.

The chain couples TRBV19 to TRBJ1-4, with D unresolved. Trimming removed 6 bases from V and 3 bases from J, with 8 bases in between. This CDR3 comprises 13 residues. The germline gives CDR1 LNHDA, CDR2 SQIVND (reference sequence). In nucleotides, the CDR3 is TGTGCCAGTAGCCAGGTTGCTAATGAAAAACTGTTTTTT. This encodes CASSQVANEKLFF.

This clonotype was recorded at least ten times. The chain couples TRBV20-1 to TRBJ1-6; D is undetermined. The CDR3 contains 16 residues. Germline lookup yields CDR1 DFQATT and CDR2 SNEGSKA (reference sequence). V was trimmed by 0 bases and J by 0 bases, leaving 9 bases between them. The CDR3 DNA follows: TGCAGTGCTAGAGATTGGGGAAGCTCCTATAATTCACCCCTCCACTTT. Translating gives CSARDWGSSYNSPLHF.

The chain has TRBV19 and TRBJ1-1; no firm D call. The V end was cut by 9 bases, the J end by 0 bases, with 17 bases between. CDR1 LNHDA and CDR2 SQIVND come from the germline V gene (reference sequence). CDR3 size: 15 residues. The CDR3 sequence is CASRSQVLMNTEAFF. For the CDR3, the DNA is TGTGCCAGCAGAAGCCAGGTGCTGATGAACACTGAAGCTTTCTTT.

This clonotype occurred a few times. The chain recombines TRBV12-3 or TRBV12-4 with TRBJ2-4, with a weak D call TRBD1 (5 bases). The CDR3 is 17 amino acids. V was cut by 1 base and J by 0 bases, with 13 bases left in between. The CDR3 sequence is CASSLGQLELAKNIQYF. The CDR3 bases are TGTGCCAGCAGTTTAGGACAGTTGGAATTAGCCAAAAACATTCAGTACTTC.

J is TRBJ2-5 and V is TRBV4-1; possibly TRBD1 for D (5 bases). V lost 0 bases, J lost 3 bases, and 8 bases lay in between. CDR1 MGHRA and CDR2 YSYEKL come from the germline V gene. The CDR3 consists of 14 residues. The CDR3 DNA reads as TGCGCCAGCAGCCAAGAGGGGCAAGAAGAGACCCAGTACTTC. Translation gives CASSQEGQEETQYF.

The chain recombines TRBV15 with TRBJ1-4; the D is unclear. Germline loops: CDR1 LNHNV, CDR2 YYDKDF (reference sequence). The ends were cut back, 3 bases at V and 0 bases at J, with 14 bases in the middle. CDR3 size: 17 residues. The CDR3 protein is CATSRSGPLATNEKLFF. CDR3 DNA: TGTGCCACCAGCAGGTCCGGTCCGCTTGCAACTAATGAAAAACTGTTTTTT.

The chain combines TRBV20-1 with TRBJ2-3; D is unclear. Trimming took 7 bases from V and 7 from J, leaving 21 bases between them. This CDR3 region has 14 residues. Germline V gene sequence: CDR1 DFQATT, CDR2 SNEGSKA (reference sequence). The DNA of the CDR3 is TGCAGTGTCTCGGTGAGCGTGCCTATGAATACGCAGTATTTT. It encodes CSVSVSVPMNTQYF.

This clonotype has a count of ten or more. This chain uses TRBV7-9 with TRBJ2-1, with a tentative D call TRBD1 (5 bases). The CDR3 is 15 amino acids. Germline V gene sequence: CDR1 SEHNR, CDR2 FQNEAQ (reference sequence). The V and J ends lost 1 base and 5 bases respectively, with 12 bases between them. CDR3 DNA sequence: TGTGCCAGCAGCTTAGACAGGACCTTGCACAATGAGCAGTTCTTC. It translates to CASSLDRTLHNEQFF. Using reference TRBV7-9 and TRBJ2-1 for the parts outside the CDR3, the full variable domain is DTGVSQNPRHKITKRGQNVTFRCDPISEHNRLYWYRQTLGQGPEFLTYFQNEAQLEKSRLLSDRFSAERPKGSFSTLEIQRTEQGDSAMYLCASSLDRTLHNEQFFGPGTRLTVL.

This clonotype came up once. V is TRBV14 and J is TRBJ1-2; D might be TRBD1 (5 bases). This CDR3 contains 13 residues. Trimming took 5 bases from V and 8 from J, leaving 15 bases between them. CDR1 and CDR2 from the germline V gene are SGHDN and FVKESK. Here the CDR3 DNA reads TGTGCCAGCAGCTTGGGACGGGCCCACGGCTACACCTTC. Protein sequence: CASSLGRAHGYTF.

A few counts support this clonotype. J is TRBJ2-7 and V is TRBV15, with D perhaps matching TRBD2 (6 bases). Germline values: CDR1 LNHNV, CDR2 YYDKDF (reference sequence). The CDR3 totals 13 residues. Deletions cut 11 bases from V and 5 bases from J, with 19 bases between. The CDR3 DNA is TGTGCCGCCGAGTCCCTAGCGAGCCACGAGCAGTACTTC. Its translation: CAAESLASHEQYF.

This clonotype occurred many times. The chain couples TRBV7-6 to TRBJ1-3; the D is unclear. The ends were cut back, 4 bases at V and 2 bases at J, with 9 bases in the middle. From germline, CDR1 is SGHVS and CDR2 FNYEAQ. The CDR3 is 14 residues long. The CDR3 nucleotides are TGTGCCAGCAGCTCCCGGTCCCCTGGAAACACCATATATTTT. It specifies CASSSRSPGNTIYF. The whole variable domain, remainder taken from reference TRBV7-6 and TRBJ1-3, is GAGVSQSPRYKVTKRGQDVALRCDPISGHVSLYWYRQALGQGPEFLTYFNYEAQQDKSGLPNDRFSAERPEGSISTLTIQRTEQRDSAMYRCASSSRSPGNTIYFGEGSWLTVV.

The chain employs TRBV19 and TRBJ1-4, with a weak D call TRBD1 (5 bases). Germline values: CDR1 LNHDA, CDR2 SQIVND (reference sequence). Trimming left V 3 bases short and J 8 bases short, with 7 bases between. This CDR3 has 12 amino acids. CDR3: CASSIRDEKLFF. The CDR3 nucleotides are TGTGCCAGTAGTATTCGGGACGAAAAACTGTTTTTT. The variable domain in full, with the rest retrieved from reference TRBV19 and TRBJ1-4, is DGGITQSPKYLFRKEGQNVTLSCEQNLNHDAMYWYRQDPGQGLRLIYYSQIVNDFQKGDIAEGYSVSREKKESFPLTVTSAQKNPTAFYLCASSIRDEKLFFGSGTQLSVL.

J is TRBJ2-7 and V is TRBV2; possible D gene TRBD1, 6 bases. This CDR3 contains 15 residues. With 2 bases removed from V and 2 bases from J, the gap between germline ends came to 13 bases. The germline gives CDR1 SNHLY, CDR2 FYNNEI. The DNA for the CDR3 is TGTGCCAGCAGTGAACAGGTTCAGGGGCCCTACGAGCAGTACTTC. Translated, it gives CASSEQVQGPYEQYF.

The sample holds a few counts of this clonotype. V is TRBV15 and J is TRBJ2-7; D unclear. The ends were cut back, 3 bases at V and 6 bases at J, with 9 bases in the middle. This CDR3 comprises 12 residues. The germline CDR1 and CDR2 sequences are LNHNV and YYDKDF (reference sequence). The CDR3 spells CATSSRTGEQYF. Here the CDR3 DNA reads TGTGCCACCAGCAGTAGAACGGGCGAGCAGTACTTC.

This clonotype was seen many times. The CDR3 reads CASSESRGLTNEQFF. In DNA, the CDR3 is TGCGCCAGCAGTGAGTCGAGGGGGTTAACGAATGAGCAGTTCTTC. This rearrangement joins TRBV10-1 to TRBJ2-1; D perhaps matches TRBD1 (6 bases). The CDR3 sequence is 15 residues long. The V and J ends lost 0 bases and 7 bases respectively, with 13 bases between them. Germline CDR1 WNHNN, CDR2 SYGVQD (reference sequence).

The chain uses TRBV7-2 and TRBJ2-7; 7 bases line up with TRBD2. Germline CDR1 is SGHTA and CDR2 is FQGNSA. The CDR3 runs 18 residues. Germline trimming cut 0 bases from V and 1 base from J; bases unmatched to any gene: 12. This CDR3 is CASSLAQASGAQSYEQYF. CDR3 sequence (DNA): TGTGCCAGCAGCTTAGCGCAGGCTAGCGGAGCCCAATCCTACGAGCAGTACTTC. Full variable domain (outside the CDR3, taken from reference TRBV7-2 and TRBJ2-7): GAGVSQSPSNKVTEKGKDVELRCDPISGHTALYWYRQSLGQGLEFLIYFQGNSAPDKSGLPSDRFSAERTGGSVSTLTIQRTQQEDSAVYLCASSLAQASGAQSYEQYFGPGTRLTVT.

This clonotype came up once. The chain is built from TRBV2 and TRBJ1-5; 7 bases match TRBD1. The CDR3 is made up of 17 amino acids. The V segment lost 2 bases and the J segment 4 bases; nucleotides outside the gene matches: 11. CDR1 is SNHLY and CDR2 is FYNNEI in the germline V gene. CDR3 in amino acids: CASSERLGVQGNQPQHF. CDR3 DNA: TGTGCCAGCAGTGAAAGGTTGGGGGTACAGGGGAATCAGCCCCAGCATTTT. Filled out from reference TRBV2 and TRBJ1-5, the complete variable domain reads EPEVTQTPSHQVTQMGQEVILRCVPISNHLYFYWYRQILGQKVEFLVSFYNNEISEKSEIFDDQFSVERPDGSNFTLKIRSTKLEDSAMYFCASSERLGVQGNQPQHFGDGTRLSIL.

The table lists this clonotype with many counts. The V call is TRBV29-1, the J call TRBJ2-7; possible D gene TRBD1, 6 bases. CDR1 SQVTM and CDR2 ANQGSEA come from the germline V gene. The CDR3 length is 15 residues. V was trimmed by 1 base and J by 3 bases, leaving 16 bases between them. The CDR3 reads CSVEVGEDRLYEQYF. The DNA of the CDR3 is TGCAGCGTTGAAGTCGGCGAGGACAGACTCTACGAGCAGTACTTC.

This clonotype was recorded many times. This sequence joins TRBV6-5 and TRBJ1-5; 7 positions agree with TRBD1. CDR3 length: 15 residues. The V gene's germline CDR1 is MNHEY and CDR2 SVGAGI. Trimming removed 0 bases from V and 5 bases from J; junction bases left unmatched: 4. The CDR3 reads CASSYSRDRDQPQHF. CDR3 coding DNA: TGTGCCAGCAGTTACTCGAGGGACAGAGATCAGCCCCAGCATTTT.

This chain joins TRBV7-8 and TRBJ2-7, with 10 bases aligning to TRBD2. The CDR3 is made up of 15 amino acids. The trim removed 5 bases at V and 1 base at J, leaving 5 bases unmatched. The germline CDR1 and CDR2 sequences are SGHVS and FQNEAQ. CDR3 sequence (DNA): TGTGCCAGCAGCCGAGAGCGGGAGGGATCCTACGAGCAGTACTTC. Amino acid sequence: CASSREREGSYEQYF. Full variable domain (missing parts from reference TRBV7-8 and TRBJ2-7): GAGVSQSPRYKVAKRGQDVALRCDPISGHVSLFWYQQALGQGPEFLTYFQNEAQLDKSGLPSDRFFAERPEGSVSTLKIQRTQQEDSAVYLCASSREREGSYEQYFGPGTRLTVT.

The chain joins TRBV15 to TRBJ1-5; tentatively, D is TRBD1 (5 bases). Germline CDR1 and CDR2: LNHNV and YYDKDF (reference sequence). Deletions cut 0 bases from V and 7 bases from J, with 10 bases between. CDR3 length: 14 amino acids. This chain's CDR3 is CATSRDKGIQPQHF. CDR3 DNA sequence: TGTGCCACCAGCAGAGATAAGGGGATCCAGCCCCAGCATTTT.

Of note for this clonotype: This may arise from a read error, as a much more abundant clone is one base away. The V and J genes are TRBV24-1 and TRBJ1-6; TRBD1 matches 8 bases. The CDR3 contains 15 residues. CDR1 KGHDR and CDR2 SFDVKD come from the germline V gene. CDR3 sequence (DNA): TGTGCCAGCAGTGAAGAGACAGGGGTAAATTCACCCCCCCACTTT. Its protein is CASSEETGVNSPPHF.

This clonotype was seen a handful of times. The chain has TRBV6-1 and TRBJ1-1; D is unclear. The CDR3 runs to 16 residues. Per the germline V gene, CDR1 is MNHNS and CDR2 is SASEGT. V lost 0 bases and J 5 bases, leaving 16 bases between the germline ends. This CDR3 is CASSEAGKGSGTEAFF. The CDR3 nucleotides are TGTGCCAGCAGTGAAGCGGGGAAAGGGAGTGGGACTGAAGCTTTCTTT.

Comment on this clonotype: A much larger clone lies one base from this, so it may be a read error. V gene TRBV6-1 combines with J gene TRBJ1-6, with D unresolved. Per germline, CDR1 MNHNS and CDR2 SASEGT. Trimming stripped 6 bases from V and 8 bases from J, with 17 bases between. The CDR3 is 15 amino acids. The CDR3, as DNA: TGTGCCAGCAGGAGAAACCCGGATCTGTATTCACCCCTCCACTTT. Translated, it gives CASRRNPDLYSPLHF.